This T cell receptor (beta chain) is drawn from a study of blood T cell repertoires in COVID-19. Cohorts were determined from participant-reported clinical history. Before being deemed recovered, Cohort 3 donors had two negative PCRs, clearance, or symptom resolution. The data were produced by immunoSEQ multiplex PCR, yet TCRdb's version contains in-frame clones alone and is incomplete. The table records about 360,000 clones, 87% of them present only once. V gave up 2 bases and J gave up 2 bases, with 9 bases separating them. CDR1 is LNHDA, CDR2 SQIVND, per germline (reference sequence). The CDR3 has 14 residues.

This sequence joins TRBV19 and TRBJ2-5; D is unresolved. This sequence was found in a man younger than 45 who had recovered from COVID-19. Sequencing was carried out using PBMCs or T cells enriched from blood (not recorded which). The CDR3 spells CASSISHVQETQYF. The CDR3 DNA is TGTGCCAGTAGTATATCACACGTTCAAGAGACCCAGTACTTC. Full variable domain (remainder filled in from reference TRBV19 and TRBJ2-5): DGGITQSPKYLFRKEGQNVTLSCEQNLNHDAMYWYRQDPGQGLRLIYYSQIVNDFQKGDIAEGYSVSREKKESFPLTVTSAQKNPTAFYLCASSISHVQETQYFGPGTRLLVL.